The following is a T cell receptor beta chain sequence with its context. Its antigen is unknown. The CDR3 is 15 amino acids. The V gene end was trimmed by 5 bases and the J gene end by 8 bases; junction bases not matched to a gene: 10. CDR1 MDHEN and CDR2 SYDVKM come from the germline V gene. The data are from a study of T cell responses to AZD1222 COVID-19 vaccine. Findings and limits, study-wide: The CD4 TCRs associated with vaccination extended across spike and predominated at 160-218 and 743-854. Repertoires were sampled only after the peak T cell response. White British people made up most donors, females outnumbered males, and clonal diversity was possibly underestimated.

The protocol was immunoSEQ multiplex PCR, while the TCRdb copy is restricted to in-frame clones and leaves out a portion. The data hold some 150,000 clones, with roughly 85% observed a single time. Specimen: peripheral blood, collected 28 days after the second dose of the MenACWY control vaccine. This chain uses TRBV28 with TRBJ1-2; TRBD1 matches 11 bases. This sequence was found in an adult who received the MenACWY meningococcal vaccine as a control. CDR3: CASSVLGTGGEGYTF. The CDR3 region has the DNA TGTGCCAGCAGTGTCCTCGGGACAGGGGGTGAGGGCTACACCTTC.